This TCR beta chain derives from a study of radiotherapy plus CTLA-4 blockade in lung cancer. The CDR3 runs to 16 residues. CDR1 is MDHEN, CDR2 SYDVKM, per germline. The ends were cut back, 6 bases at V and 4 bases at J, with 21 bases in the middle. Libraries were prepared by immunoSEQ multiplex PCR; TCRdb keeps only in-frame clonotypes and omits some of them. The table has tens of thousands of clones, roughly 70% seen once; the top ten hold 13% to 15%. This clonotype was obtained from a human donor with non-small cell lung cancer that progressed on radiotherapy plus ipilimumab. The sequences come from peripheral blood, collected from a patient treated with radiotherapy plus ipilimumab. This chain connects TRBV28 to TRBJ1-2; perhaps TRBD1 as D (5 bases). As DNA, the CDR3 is TGTGCCAGCAGGAGTCTAGCCGGGACTGGCCTCTATGGCTACACCTTC. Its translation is CASRSLAGTGLYGYTF.